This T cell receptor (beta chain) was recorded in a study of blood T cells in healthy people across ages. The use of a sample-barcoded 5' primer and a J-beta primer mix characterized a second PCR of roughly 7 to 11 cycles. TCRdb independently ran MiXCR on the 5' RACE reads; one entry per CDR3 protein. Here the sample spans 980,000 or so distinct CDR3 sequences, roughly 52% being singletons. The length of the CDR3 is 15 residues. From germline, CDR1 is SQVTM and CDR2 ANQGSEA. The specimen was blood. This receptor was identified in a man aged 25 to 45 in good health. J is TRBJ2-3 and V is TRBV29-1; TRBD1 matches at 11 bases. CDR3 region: CGLSDRGLFGDTQYF. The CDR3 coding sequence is TGCGGGCTATCGGACAGGGGGCTCTTTGGGGATACGCAGTATTTT.